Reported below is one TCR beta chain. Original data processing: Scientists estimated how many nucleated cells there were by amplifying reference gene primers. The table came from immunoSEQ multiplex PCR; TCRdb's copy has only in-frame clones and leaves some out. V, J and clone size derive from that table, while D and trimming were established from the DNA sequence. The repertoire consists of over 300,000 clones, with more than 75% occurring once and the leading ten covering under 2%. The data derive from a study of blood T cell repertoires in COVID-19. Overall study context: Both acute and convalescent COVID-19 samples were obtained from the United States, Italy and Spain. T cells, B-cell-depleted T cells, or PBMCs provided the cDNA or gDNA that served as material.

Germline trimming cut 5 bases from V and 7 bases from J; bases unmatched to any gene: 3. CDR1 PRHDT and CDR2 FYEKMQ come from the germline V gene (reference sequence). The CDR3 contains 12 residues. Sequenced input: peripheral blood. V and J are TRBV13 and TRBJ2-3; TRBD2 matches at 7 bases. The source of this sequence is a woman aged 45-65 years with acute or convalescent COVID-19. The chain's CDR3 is CASSPGGYTQYF. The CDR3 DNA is TGTGCCAGCAGCCCCGGGGGGTATACGCAGTATTTT.